The rows below give T cell receptor beta chains drawn from one sample of a study of T cells in Graves' hyperthyroidism and ophthalmopathy. TCRdb called the multiplex PCR reads again in MiXCR, with one record for every CDR3 protein. The sample carries around 390,000 distinct CDR3 sequences, around 15% recorded once. Sample: blood. These receptors all come from a woman aged 30 to 39 with Graves' ophthalmopathy. The CDR3 runs from the conserved cysteine through the conserved F or W. Fields, in order: V gene, clone size, CDR3 length, CDR3 protein. The listing skips clone size in some rows; elsewhere it reads once, few, many or a size class.

TRBV28	many	14	CASSHSLATGELFF
TRBV18	many	15	CASSRSTGEVYEQYF
TRBV9	-	14	CASSPSGVYNEQFF
TRBV5-1	few	15	CASSGTSDSGNTIYF
TRBV3-1	few	14	CAGSIAGTAYEQYF
TRBV5-8	many	13	CASSWGGATEAFF
TRBV6-5	many	17	CASSYSISGANTGELFF
TRBV6-1	many	17	CASSIRFQGVGKNIQYF
TRBV14	many	14	CASSLRIMNTEAFF
TRBV14	many	17	CASSQLLLAGGRNEQFF
TRBV28	many	14	CASSPGGQGNEQFF
TRBV4-1	-	17	CASSQVSWARGPSEQYF
TRBV20-1	many	14	CSAREGAANTEAFF
TRBV7-8	-	15	CASSLGLGSTGELFF
TRBV2	many	11	CATLRLNEQFF
TRBV13	many	12	CATSGGGSEQYF
TRBV20-1	many	14	CSARAGTSTYEQYF
TRBV16	many	14	CASSQSAQNYGYTF
TRBV7-9	-	14	CASSLGALRYEQYF
TRBV7-3	many	17	CASSLIVRRGSTDTQYF
TRBV12-5	-	17	CASGSPAGQIINQPQHF
TRBV11-2	many	13	CASSWYGSGTQYF
TRBV3-1	-	18	CASSQNSGTGSGKETQYF
TRBV7-8	many	17	CASATTQGASGGYEQYF
TRBV20-1	many	14	CSAREKGLKDTQYF
TRBV28	many	15	CASSLQERGMRKLFF
TRBV11-2	-	14	CASSWGQGEDTQYF
TRBV30	many	13	CAWSVEGLRYQYF
TRBV30	many	13	CAWSGDSFYEQYF
TRBV29-1	-	13	CSGKAYIYTEAFF
TRBV11-2	few	15	CASSLWDRSSYEQYF
TRBV30	many	14	CAWSVGPATYEQYF
TRBV6-1	many	17	CASSYFGGAGPSYAQYF
TRBV29-1	-	16	CSAHTIRTGVTGELFF
TRBV20-1	many	12	CSARWGQGEQYF
TRBV18	many	14	CASSPNSGGTEAFF
TRBV9	-	15	CASSVDPATNEKLFF
TRBV18	many	14	CASSDGTGGSEAFF
TRBV2	many	13	CASSAGRGETQYF
TRBV10-3	many	19	CAISEVGTSAYVPYNEQFF
TRBV7-2	many	15	CASSMDASSTDTQYF
TRBV11-2	many	13	CASSLEGAHGYTF
TRBV7-8	many	16	CASSLANGPRNTEAFF
TRBV29-1	many	11	CSAGQNTEAFF
TRBV6-1	-	15	CATKSLGLGLNEQFF
TRBV7-3	few	15	CASSLKAPYNSPLHF
TRBV30	many	14	CAWSLAYGANVLTF
TRBV5-1	-	15	CASSLAPTPQETQYF
TRBV28	many	13	CASTVNSNQPQHF